One sample yielded the 13 T cell receptor beta chains listed below, sequenced in a study of T cell responses to AZD1222 COVID-19 vaccine. Method: immunoSEQ multiplex PCR; TCRdb's copy keeps in-frame clones and lacks some. Of more than 150,000 clones listed, 80% to 95% are singletons. The sample in question was peripheral blood, obtained on day 0 of AZD1222 vaccination. The receptors were gathered from an adult in good health.

The DNA of the CDR3 is TGTGCCAGCAGTTACATAGGCAGGGATGGCTACACCTTC. Translation: CASSYIGRDGYTF. This sequence joins TRBV6-6 and TRBJ1-2; D might be TRBD1 (5 bases). The germline gives CDR1 MNHNY, CDR2 SVGAGI (reference sequence). This CDR3 contains 13 residues. V was clipped by 2 bases and J by 6 bases, with 10 bases between them.

Only a few counts were recorded for this clone. V and J are TRBV7-3 and TRBJ2-7; TRBD2 agrees at 10 bases. V gave up 5 bases and J gave up 6 bases; unmatched junction bases: 10. Per germline, CDR1 SGHTA and CDR2 FQGTGA. This CDR3 region has 15 residues. DNA of the CDR3: TGTGCCAGCAGCAGGATAGCGGGAGGACAGGGCGAGCAGTACTTC. Translation: CASSRIAGGQGEQYF.

This clone was found once. The chain combines TRBV29-1 with TRBJ2-1; 11 bases are a match to TRBD2. The J segment lost 2 bases and the V segment lost 0 bases, leaving 9 bases of the junction unmatched. CDR3 length equals 18 residues. Germline CDR1 SQVTM, CDR2 ANQGSEA. CDR3 DNA sequence: TGCAGCGTTGAAGATCCCCTTAGCGGGAGGGCCACCTACAATGAGCAGTTCTTC. Encoded protein: CSVEDPLSGRATYNEQFF.

This rearrangement joins TRBV9 to TRBJ1-6, with 7 nucleotides matching TRBD1. With V trimmed by 0 bases and J by 11 bases, 8 bases remained unmatched. Germline values: CDR1 SGDLS, CDR2 YYNGEE. The CDR3 is 15 residues long. CDR3 nucleotide sequence: TGTGCCAGCAGCGTAGACGGGGGACAGAGTGCACCCCTCCACTTT. The encoded protein is CASSVDGGQSAPLHF.

V is TRBV2 and J is TRBJ1-2, with unresolved D. V lost 6 bases to trimming and J lost 8 bases, with 16 bases between them. The CDR3 is made up of 13 amino acids. From germline, CDR1 is SNHLY and CDR2 FYNNEI. CDR3 amino acids: CASRPRWDGGYTF. For the CDR3, the DNA is TGTGCCAGCAGGCCCCGCTGGGATGGAGGCTACACCTTC.

V gene TRBV3-1 (or the pseudogene TRBV3-2) combines with J gene TRBJ2-5, with D possibly matching TRBD1 (5 bases). The CDR3 is 15 amino acids. The germline gives CDR1 LGHDT, CDR2 YNNKEL (reference sequence). Trimming stripped 4 bases from V and 4 bases from J, with 16 bases between. CDR3 amino acids: CASSLGSGAGETQYF. The CDR3 DNA reads as TGTGCCAGCAGCCTAGGATCTGGGGCTGGAGAGACCCAGTACTTC.

The DNA of the CDR3 is TGTGCCAGCAGCGTAACCGGGACCGGGGAGCTGTTTTTT. Protein: CASSVTGTGELFF. The chain employs TRBV9 and TRBJ2-2; D is undetermined. The CDR3 runs to 13 residues. V was cut by 1 base and J by 5 bases, with 6 bases left in between. The germline V gene has CDR1 SGDLS and CDR2 YYNGEE. The full variable domain, in which reference TRBV9 and TRBJ2-2 provide the parts outside the CDR3, is DSGVTQTPKHLITATGQRVTLRCSPRSGDLSVYWYQQSLDQGLQFLIQYYNGEERAKGNILERFSAQQFPDLHSELNLSSLELGDSALYFCASSVTGTGELFFGEGSRLTVL.

The chain joins TRBV6-5 to TRBJ2-7, with a tentative D call TRBD2 (5 bases). Germline assignment: CDR1 MNHEY and CDR2 SVGAGI. Trimming cost V 0 bases and J 5 bases, with 14 bases left between them. The CDR3 has 15 residues. The CDR3 coding sequence is TGTGCCAGCAGTTACTCAGCAGGACTTCTGGACGAGCAGTACTTC. Encoded protein: CASSYSAGLLDEQYF.

This rearrangement joins TRBV13 to TRBJ1-2; no reliable D call. CDR3 length: 17 residues. Germline CDR1 is PRHDT and CDR2 is FYEKMQ (reference sequence). Trimming took off 0 bases at V and 3 bases at J, with 17 bases between the two ends. DNA of the CDR3: TGTGCCAGCAGCTTAGGTCTCACCCTTGGGGAATACTATGGCTACACCTTC. Its protein product is CASSLGLTLGEYYGYTF.

The rearrangement uses TRBV6-5 and TRBJ1-1, with D possibly TRBD1 on 6 matching bases. CDR1 is MNHEY, CDR2 SVGAGI, per germline. CDR3 length: 12 amino acids. V was cut by 11 bases and J by 5 bases, with 15 bases left in between. The CDR3 DNA reads TGTGCCGCTTCAGAAGGGGGTACTGAAGCTTTCTTT. It translates to CAASEGGTEAFF.

The rearrangement uses TRBV14 and TRBJ2-5, with D hard to call. Trimming stripped 3 bases from V and 2 bases from J, with 4 bases between. The germline V gene has CDR1 SGHDN and CDR2 FVKESK. The CDR3 totals 12 residues. The CDR3 coding sequence is TGTGCCAGCAGCCAGATACAAGAGACCCAGTACTTC. Translating it yields CASSQIQETQYF.

The chain is built from TRBV24-1 and TRBJ2-7; 7 nucleotides line up with TRBD1. The germline V gene has CDR1 KGHDR and CDR2 SFDVKD. The CDR3 spans 15 residues. With 4 bases clipped from V and 2 bases from J, the junction kept 7 bases outside the gene matches. CDR3 amino acids: CATSDARDSTYEQYF. The CDR3, as DNA: TGTGCCACCAGTGACGCTAGGGACAGCACCTACGAGCAGTACTTC.

J is TRBJ2-2 and V is TRBV6-2 or TRBV6-3; the match to TRBD1 covers 7 bases. The CDR3 has 16 residues. V lost 0 bases and J lost 5; bases outside the gene matches: 6. Germline V gene lookup returns CDR1 MNHEY and CDR2 SVGEGT. CDR3 sequence (DNA): TGTGCCAGCAGTTACTCTCCTGGGACAGAGACCGGGGAGCTGTTTTTT. Its protein product is CASSYSPGTETGELFF.